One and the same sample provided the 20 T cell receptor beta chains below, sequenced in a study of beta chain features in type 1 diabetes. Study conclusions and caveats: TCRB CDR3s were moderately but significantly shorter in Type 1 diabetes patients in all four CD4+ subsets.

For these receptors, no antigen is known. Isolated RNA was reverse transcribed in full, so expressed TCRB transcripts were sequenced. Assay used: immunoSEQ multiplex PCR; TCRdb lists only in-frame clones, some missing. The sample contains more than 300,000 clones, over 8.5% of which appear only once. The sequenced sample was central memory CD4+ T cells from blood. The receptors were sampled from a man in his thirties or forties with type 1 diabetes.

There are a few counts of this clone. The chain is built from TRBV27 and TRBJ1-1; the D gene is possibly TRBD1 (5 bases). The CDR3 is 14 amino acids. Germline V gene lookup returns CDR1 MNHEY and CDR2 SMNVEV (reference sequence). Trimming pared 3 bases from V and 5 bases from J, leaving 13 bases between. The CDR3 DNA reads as TGTGCCAGCAGTTTCAATCGGGACGTAACTGAAGCTTTCTTT. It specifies CASSFNRDVTEAFF.

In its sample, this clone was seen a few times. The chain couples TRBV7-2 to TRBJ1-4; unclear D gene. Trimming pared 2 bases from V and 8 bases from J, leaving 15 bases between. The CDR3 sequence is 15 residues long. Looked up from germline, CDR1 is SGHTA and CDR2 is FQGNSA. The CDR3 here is CASSLWLQVGEKLFF. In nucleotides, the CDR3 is TGTGCCAGCAGCTTATGGTTGCAGGTTGGGGAAAAACTGTTTTTT.

The CDR3 loop is CASSSRLTQYTEAFF. CDR3 coding DNA: TGTGCCAGCAGCTCCCGGCTGACCCAGTACACTGAAGCTTTCTTT. J is TRBJ1-1 and V is TRBV7-2; no firm D call. V lost 4 bases and J lost 3, with 15 bases in between. CDR3 length equals 15 residues. Germline V gene lookup returns CDR1 SGHTA and CDR2 FQGNSA.

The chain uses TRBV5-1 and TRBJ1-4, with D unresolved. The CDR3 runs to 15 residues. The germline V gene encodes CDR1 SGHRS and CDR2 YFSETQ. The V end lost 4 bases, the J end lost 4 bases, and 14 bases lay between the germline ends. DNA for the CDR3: TGCGCCAGCAGCGTTTCGCCTCGGGATAATGAAAAACTGTTTTTT. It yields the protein CASSVSPRDNEKLFF.

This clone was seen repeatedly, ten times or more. Here the CDR3 reads CASSMWNTEAFF. The DNA for the CDR3 is TGTGCCAGTAGTATGTGGAACACTGAAGCTTTCTTT. V is TRBV19 and J is TRBJ1-1; D gene unclear. V lost 3 bases, J lost 1 base, and 3 bases lay in between. This CDR3 comprises 12 residues. Germline loops: CDR1 LNHDA, CDR2 SQIVND (reference sequence).

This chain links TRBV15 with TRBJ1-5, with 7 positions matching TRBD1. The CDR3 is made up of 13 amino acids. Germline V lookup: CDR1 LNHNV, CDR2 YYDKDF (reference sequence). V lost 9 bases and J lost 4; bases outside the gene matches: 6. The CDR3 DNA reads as TGTGCCACGGCCCCAGGGGGTAATCAGCCCCAGCATTTT. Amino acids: CATAPGGNQPQHF.

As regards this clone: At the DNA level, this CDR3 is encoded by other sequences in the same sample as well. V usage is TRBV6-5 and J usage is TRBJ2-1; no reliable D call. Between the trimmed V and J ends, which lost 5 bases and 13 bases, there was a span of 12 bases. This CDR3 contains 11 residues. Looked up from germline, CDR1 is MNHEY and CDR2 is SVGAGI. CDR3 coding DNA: TGTGCCAGCAGTCCCGGGTTCGAACAGTTCTTC. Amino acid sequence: CASSPGFEQFF.

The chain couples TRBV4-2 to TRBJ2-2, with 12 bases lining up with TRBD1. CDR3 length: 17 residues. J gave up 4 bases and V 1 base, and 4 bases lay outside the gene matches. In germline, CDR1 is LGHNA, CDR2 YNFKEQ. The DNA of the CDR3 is TGTGCCAGCAGCCAAGTGGGACAGGGGGCGACCACCGGGGAGCTGTTTTTT. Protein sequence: CASSQVGQGATTGELFF.

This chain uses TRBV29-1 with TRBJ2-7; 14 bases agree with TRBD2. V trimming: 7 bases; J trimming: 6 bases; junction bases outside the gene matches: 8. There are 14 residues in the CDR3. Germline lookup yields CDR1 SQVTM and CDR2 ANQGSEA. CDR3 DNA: TGCAGCGCCGCGGGACTAGCGGGAGTAGGCGAGCAGTACTTC. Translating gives CSAAGLAGVGEQYF.

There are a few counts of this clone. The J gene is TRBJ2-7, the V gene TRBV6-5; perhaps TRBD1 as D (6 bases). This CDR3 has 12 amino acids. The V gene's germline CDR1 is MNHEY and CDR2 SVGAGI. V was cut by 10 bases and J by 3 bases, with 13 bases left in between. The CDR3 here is CATRDNIYEQYF. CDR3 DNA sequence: TGTGCCACCCGGGACAACATCTACGAGCAGTACTTC.

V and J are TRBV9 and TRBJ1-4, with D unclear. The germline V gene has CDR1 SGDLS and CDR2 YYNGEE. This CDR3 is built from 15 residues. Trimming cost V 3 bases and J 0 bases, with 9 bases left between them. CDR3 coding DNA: TGTGCCAGCAGCGGCGGAGCTACAACTAATGAAAAACTGTTTTTT. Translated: CASSGGATTNEKLFF.

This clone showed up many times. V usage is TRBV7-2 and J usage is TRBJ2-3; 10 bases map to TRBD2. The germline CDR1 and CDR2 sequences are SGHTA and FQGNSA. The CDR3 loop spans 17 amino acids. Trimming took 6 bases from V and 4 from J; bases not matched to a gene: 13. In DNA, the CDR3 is TGTGCCAGCAGGTACACGATAGCGGGAGGAACTGCAGATACGCAGTATTTT. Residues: CASRYTIAGGTADTQYF.

In DNA form, the CDR3 reads TGCGCCAGCAGCTTGAGTACAGGCGAAAATCAGCCCCAGCATTTT. Amino acids: CASSLSTGENQPQHF. The chain recombines TRBV5-1 with TRBJ1-5, with D tentatively TRBD1 (5 bases). The CDR3 covers 15 residues. Trimming stripped 1 base from V and 4 bases from J, with 12 bases between. CDR1 and CDR2 (germline): SGHRS, YFSETQ.

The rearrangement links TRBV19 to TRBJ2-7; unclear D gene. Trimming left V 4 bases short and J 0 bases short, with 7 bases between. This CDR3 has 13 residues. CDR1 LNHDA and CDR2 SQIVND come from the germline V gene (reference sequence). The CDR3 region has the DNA TGTGCCAGTAGTAGGCAGGACTCCTACGAGCAGTACTTC. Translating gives CASSRQDSYEQYF.

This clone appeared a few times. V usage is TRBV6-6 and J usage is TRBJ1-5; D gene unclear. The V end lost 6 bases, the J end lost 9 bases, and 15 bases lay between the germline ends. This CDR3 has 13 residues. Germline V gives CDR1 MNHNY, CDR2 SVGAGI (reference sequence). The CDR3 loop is CASRMGYSGPQHF. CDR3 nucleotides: TGTGCCAGCAGGATGGGCTACTCGGGGCCCCAGCATTTT.

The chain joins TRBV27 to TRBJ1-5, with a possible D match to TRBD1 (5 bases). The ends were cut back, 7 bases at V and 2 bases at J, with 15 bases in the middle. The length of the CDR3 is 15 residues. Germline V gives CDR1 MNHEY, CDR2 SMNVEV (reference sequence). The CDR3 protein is CASTRVGGGNQPQHF. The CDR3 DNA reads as TGTGCCAGCACCCGGGTTGGGGGTGGCAATCAGCCCCAGCATTTT.

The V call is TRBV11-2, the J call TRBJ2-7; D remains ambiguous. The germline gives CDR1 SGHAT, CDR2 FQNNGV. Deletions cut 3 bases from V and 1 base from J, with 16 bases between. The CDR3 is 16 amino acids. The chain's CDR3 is CASSLSHSSGSYEQYF. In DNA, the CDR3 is TGTGCCAGCAGCTTGAGTCACAGCAGTGGATCCTACGAGCAGTACTTC.

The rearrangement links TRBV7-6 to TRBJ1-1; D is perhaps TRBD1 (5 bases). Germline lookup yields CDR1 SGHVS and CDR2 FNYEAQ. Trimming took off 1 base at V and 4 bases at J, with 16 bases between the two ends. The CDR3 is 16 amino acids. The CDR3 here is CASSLGGRGVGTEAFF. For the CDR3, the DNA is TGTGCCAGCAGCTTAGGGGGACGAGGGGTTGGCACTGAAGCTTTCTTT.

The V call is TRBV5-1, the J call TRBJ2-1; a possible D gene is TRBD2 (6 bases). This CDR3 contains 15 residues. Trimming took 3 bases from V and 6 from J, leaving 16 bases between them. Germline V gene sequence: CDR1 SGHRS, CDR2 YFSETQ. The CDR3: CASSSTGLSSNEQFF. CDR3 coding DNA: TGCGCCAGCAGCTCTACGGGACTCAGTAGCAATGAGCAGTTCTTC.

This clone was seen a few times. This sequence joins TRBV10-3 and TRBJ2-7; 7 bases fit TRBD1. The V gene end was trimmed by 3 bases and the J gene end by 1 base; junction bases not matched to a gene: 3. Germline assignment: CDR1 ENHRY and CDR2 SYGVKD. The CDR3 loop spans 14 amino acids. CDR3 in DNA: TGTGCCATCAGTGAACGGGACAGATCCTACGAGCAGTACTTC. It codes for CAISERDRSYEQYF.